This T cell receptor (beta chain) derives from a study of blood T cell repertoires in COVID-19. Study context: PBMCs, B-cell-depleted T cells, or T cells provided the cDNA or gDNA that made up the material.

How the authors handled the data: How many nucleated cells were present was estimated from reference gene primer amplification. Clones were read by immunoSEQ multiplex PCR, and TCRdb kept only the in-frame ones, dropping some. Clonal size and the V and J genes are those of that table, whereas D and trimming came from the DNA. The sample carries around 170,000 clones, about 88% recorded once. Trimming removed 8 bases at V and 0 bases at J, with 10 bases between. CDR1 LNHDA and CDR2 SQIVND come from the germline V gene (reference sequence). There are 14 residues in the CDR3. This clonotype was obtained from a man aged 55 to 70 with acute or convalescent COVID-19. What was sequenced was peripheral blood. V and J are TRBV19 and TRBJ2-2, with D perhaps TRBD1 (6 bases). Here the CDR3 reads CASRTAPNTGELFF. The CDR3 coding sequence is TGTGCCAGTCGGACAGCGCCGAACACCGGGGAGCTGTTTTTT.